This T cell receptor beta chain was recorded in a study of PD-1 blockade in classical Hodgkin lymphoma. Stated time point: newly diagnosed, previously untreated cHL patient sample. Starting with thawed PBMCs, CD4+ T cells were purified by magnetic negative selection. What served as comparison were PBMCs in newly diagnosed, untreated classical Hodgkin lymphoma. Generated by immunoSEQ multiplex PCR, the TCRdb table keeps only in-frame clones and is missing some. Of 18,000 or so clones in the sample, about 85% were seen once. Study-wide points: Reported findings placed baseline TCR diversity lower in newly diagnosed patients (compared with healthy donors). Although disease activity or prior therapy may be involved, causes of the repertoire differences remain undefined.

The CDR3 has 12 amino acids. Germline CDR1 SGHAT, CDR2 FQNNGV. Points on this clone: Its antigen is currently unknown. One end of the junction is discordant with germline, which a read error may explain.

V and J are TRBV11-2 and TRBJ2-3; D remains unclear. Sequenced: CD4+ T cells from blood. The receptor was isolated from a human donor with classical Hodgkin lymphoma. The chain's CDR3 is CASSLDVNTQYF. CDR3 nucleotide sequence: TGTGCCAGCAGCCTAGATGTTAATACGCAGTATTTT.